The clone carrying this TCR beta chain was observed at least ten times. The read gets to within 3 residues of the CDR3 end, and the germline J gene fills in the rest. Germline V lookup: CDR1 SGHDT, CDR2 YYEEEE. V was pared by 4 bases and J by 6 bases, with 8 bases of the junction left unmatched. The CDR3 length is 15 residues. These data come from a study of T cell clonality in common variable immunodeficiency. Clones were read by immunoSEQ multiplex PCR, and TCRdb kept only the in-frame ones, dropping some. In total the sample includes some 45,000 clones, none of them seen once. The sequenced sample was peripheral blood mononuclear cells. The source of this sequence is a person aged 18 to 75 in good health. This chain joins TRBV5-6 and TRBJ2-1; TRBD1 agrees at 9 bases. The part of the CDR3 DNA that was read is TGTGCCAGCAGCCCGGACAGGGGCACAGTCAATGAG. It yields the protein CASSPDRGTVNE. Given in full, the CDR3 is CASSPDRGTVNEQFF.